This T cell receptor (beta chain) was identified during a study of blood T cell repertoires in COVID-19. Study-level information: Samples came from the United States, Italy and Spain, spanning acute and convalescent COVID-19.

V gave up 6 bases and J gave up 7 bases; unmatched junction bases: 9. The CDR3 consists of 15 residues. Germline CDR1 and CDR2: MNHEY and SVGAGI. Generated by immunoSEQ multiplex PCR, the TCRdb table keeps only in-frame clones and is missing some. This table holds 200,000 or so clones, 80% to 90% found once. This sequence joins TRBV6-5 and TRBJ1-6, with 7 nucleotides matching TRBD1. The source material was PBMCs or T cells enriched from blood (not recorded which). The sequence was obtained from a woman in her 30s who had been exposed to COVID-19. The CDR3 nucleotides are TGTGCCAGCAGCTATGACGGGACAGCAAATTCACCCCTCCACTTT. Translating it yields CASSYDGTANSPLHF.